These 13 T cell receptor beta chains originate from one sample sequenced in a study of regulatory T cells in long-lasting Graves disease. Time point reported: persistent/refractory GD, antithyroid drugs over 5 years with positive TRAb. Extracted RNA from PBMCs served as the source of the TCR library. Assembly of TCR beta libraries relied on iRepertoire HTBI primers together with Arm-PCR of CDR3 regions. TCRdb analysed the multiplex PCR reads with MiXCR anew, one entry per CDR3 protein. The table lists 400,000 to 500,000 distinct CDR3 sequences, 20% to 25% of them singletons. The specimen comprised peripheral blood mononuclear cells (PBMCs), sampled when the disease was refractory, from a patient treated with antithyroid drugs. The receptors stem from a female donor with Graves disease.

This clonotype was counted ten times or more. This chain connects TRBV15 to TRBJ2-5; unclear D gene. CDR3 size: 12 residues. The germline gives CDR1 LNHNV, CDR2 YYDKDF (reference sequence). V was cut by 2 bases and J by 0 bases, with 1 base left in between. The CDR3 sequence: CATSRYQETQYF. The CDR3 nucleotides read TGTGCCACCAGCAGATACCAAGAGACCCAGTACTTC. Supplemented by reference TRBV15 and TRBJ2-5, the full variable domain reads DAMVIQNPRYQVTQFGKPVTLSCSQTLNHNVMYWYQQKSSQAPKLLFHYYDKDFNNEADTPDNFQSRRPNTSFCFLDIRSPGLGDTAMYLCATSRYQETQYFGPGTRLLVL.

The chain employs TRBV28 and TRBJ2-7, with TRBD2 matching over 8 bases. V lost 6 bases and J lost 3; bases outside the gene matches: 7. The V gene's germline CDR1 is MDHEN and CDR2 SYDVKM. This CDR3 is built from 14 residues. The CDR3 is CASSAASGSYEQYF. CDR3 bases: TGTGCCAGCAGCGCCGCCAGCGGGAGCTACGAGCAGTACTTC.

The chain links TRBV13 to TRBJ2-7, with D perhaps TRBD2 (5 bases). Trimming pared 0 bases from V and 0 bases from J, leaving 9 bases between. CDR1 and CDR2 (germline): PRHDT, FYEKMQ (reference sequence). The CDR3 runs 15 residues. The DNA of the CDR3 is TGTGCCAGCAGCTTAGGGAGGGAGTACTCCTACGAGCAGTACTTC. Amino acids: CASSLGREYSYEQYF. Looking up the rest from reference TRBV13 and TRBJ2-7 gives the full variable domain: AAGVIQSPRHLIKEKRETATLKCYPIPRHDTVYWYQQGPGQDPQFLISFYEKMQSDKGSIPDRFSAQQFSDYHSELNMSSLELGDSALYFCASSLGREYSYEQYFGPGTRLTVT.

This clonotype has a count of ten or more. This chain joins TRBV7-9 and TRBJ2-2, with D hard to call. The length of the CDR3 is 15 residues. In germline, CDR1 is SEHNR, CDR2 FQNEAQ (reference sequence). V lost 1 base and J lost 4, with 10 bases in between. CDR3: CASSLVSSATGELFF. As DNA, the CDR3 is TGTGCCAGCAGCTTAGTTTCCAGCGCCACCGGGGAGCTGTTTTTT.

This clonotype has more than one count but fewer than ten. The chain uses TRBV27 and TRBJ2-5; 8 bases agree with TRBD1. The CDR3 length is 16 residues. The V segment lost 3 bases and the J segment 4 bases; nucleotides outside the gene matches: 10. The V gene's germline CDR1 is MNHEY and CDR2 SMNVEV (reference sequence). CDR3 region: CASSLAGTGGLETQYF. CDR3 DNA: TGTGCCAGCAGTTTGGCCGGGACAGGCGGGTTAGAGACCCAGTACTTC.

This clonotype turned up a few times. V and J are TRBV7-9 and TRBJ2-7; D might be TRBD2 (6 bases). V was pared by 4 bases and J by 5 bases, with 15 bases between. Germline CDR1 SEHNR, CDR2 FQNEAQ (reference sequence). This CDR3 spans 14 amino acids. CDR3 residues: CASSWSGFLHEQYF. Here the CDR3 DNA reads TGTGCCAGCAGCTGGAGCGGGTTCCTCCACGAGCAGTACTTC. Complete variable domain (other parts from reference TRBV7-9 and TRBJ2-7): DTGVSQNPRHKITKRGQNVTFRCDPISEHNRLYWYRQTLGQGPEFLTYFQNEAQLEKSRLLSDRFSAERPKGSFSTLEIQRTEQGDSAMYLCASSWSGFLHEQYFGPGTRLTVT.

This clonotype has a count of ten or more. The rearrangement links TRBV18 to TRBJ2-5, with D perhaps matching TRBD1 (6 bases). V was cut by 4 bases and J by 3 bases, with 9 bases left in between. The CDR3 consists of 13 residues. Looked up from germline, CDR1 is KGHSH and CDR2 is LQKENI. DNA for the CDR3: TGTGCCAGCTCACGCGGACAGAAAGAGACCCAGTACTTC. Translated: CASSRGQKETQYF.

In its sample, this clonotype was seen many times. The CDR3 sequence is CASSLLKGGYEQYF. The DNA of the CDR3 is TGTGCCAGCAGTTTGTTGAAAGGTGGCTACGAGCAGTACTTC. V usage is TRBV27 and J usage is TRBJ2-7; no clear D. V dropped 3 bases and J dropped 3 bases, with 12 bases sitting between them. The CDR3 runs 14 residues. CDR1 is MNHEY and CDR2 is SMNVEV in the germline V gene (reference sequence).

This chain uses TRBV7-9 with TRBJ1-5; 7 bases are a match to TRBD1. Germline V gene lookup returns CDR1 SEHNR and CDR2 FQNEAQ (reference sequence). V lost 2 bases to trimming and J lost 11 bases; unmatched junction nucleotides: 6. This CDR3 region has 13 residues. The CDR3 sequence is CASSLKDDRAQHF. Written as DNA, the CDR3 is TGTGCCAGCAGCTTAAAGGATGACAGGGCCCAGCATTTT.

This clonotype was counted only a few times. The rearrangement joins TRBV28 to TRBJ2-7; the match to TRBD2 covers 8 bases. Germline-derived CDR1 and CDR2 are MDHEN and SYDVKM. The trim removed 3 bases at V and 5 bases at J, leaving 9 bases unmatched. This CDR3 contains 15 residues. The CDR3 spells CASSFLAGRGDEQYF. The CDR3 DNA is TGTGCCAGCAGTTTTTTAGCGGGGCGAGGCGACGAGCAGTACTTC.

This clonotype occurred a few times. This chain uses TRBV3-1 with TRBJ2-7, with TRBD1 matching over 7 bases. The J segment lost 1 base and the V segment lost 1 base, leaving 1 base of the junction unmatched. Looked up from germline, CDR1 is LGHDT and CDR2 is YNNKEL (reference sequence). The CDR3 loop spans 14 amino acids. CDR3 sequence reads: CASSQARGSYEQYF. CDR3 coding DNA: TGTGCCAGCAGCCAAGCCAGGGGGTCCTACGAGCAGTACTTC.

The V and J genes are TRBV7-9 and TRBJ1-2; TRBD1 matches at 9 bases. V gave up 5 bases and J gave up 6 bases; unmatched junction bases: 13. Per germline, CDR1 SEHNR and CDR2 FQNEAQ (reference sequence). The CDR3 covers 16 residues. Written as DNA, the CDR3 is TGTGCCAGCAGCCTATACCGGGACAGGGAGTTCGATGGCTACACCTTC. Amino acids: CASSLYRDREFDGYTF.

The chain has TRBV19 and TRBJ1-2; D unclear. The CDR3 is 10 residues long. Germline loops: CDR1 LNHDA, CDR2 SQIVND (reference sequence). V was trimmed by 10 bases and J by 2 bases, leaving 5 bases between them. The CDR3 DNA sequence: TGTGCCACTGAGAACTATGGCTACACCTTC. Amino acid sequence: CATENYGYTF.